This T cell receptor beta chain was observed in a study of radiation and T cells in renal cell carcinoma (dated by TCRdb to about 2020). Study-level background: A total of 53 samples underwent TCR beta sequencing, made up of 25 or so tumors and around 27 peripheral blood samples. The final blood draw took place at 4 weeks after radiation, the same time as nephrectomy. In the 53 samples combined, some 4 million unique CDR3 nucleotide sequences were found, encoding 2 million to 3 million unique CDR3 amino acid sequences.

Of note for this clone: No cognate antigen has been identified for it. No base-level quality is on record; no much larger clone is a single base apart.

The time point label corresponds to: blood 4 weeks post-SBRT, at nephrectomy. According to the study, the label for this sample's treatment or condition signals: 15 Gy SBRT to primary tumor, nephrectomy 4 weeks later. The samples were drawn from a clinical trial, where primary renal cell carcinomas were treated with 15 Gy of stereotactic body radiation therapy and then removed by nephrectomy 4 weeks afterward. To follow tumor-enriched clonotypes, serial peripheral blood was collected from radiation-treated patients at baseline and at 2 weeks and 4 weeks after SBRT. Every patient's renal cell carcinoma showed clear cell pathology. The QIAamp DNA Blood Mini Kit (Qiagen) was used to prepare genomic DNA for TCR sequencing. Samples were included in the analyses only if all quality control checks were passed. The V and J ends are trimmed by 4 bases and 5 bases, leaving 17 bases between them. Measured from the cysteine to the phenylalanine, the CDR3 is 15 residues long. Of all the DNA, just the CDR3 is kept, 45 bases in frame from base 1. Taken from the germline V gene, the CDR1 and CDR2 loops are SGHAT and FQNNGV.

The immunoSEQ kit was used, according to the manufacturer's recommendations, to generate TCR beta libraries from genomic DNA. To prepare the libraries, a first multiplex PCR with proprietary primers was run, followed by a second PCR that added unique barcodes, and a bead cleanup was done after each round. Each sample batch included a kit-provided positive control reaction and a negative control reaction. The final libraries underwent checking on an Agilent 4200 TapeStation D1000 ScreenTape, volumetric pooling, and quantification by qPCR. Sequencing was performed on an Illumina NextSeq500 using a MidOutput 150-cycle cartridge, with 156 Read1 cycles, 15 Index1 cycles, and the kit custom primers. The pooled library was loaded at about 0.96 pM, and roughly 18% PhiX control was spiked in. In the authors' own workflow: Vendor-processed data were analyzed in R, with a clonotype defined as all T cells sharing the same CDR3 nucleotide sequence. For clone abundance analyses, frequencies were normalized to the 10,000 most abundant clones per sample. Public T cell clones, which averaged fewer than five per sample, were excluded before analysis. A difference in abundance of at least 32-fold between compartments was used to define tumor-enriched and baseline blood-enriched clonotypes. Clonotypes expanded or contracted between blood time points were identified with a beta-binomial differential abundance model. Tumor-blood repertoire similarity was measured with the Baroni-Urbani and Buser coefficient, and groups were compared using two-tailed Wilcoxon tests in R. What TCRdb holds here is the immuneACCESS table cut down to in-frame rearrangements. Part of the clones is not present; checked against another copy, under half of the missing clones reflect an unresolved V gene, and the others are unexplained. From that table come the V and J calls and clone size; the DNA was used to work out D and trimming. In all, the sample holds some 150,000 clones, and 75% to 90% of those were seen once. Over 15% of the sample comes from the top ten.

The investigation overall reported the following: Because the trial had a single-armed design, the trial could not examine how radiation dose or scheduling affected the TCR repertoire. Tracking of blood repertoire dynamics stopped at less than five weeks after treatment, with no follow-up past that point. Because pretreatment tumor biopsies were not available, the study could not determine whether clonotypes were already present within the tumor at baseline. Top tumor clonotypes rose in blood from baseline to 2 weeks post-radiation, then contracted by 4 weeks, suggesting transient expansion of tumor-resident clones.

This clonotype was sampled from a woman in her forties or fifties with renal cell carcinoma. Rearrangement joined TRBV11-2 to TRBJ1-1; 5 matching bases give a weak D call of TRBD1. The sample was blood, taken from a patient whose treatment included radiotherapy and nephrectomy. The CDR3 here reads CASSSYRGGGTEAFF. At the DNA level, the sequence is TGTGCCAGCAGCTCCTATAGGGGCGGTGGGACTGAAGCTTTCTTT.